The T cell receptor (beta chain) under discussion was sequenced for a study of T-cell memory formation after mild COVID-19. Trimming took off 1 base at V and 9 bases at J, with 10 bases between the two ends. Germline-derived CDR1 and CDR2 are SEHNR and FQNEAQ (reference sequence). The CDR3 is 13 residues long. TCRdb independently ran MiXCR on the 5' RACE reads; one entry per CDR3 protein. This table holds hundreds of thousands of distinct CDR3 sequences, about 22% found once. The chain couples TRBV7-9 to TRBJ2-1; D is undetermined. The TCR originated in an adult woman who had mild COVID-19 (a few samples of this study predate the infection). Cell type and time point are not known. The sequencing sample was made of PBMCs or a T cell subset sorted from them (not recorded which). CDR3 nucleotide sequence: TGTGCCAGCAGCTTAGGGGCCCACCTTGAGCAGTTCTTC. Its translation is CASSLGAHLEQFF.